Listed below are T cell receptor beta chains from one sample, sequenced in a study of CD8+CD57+ T cells in acquired aplastic anemia. TCRdb used MiXCR to reprocess the reads, holding one entry per CDR3 protein. Here the sample spans 200,000 to 250,000 distinct CDR3 sequences, more than 55% being singletons. The sequenced material came from sorted CD4+, CD8+, or CD8+CD57+ T cells (not recorded which) from PBMCs. The receptors stem from a human donor with aplastic anemia. The CDR3 runs from the conserved cysteine through the conserved F or W. Each record gives: D gene, V gene, J gene, clone size, CDR3 protein, CDR3 DNA. The D gene is left open where the match is weak. Where a row states a size, it is once, few, many or the class of an expanded clone; other rows omit it.

d_gene: NA; v_gene: TRBV2; j_gene: TRBJ1-3; abundance: NA; CDR3aa: CASRPIIGVVGGNTIYF; CDR3nt: TGTGCCAGCAGGCCTATCATAGGCGTGGTGGGTGGAAACACCATATATTTT
d_gene: TRBD2; v_gene: TRBV11-2; j_gene: TRBJ2-7; abundance: NA; CDR3aa: CASSPRTSGIHEQYF; CDR3nt: TGTGCCAGCAGCCCTCGGACTAGCGGGATCCACGAGCAGTACTTC
d_gene: NA; v_gene: TRBV10-3; j_gene: TRBJ1-3; abundance: NA; CDR3aa: CAISETGSSGNTIYF; CDR3nt: TGTGCCATCAGTGAAACAGGAAGCTCTGGAAACACCATATATTTT
d_gene: TRBD1; v_gene: TRBV7-8; j_gene: TRBJ1-2; abundance: NA; CDR3aa: CASSNRGTGGSGYTF; CDR3nt: TGTGCCAGCAGCAACCGTGGGACAGGGGGCTCAGGCTACACCTTC
d_gene: NA; v_gene: TRBV7-6; j_gene: TRBJ2-7; abundance: few; CDR3aa: CASSPDSTYEQYF; CDR3nt: TGTGCCAGCAGCCCAGACAGTACCTACGAGCAGTACTTC
d_gene: NA; v_gene: TRBV25-1; j_gene: TRBJ2-3; abundance: NA; CDR3aa: CASSDTGSTDTQYF; CDR3nt: TGTGCCAGCAGTGATACGGGTAGCACAGATACGCAGTATTTT
d_gene: TRBD2; v_gene: TRBV7-3; j_gene: TRBJ2-3; abundance: few; CDR3aa: CASSRTGTSGTDTQYF; CDR3nt: TGTGCCAGCAGCCGCACCGGGACTAGCGGCACAGATACGCAGTATTTT
d_gene: TRBD1; v_gene: TRBV29-1; j_gene: TRBJ2-1; abundance: NA; CDR3aa: CSGKQGANEQFF; CDR3nt: TGCAGCGGGAAACAGGGGGCAAATGAGCAGTTCTTC
d_gene: TRBD1; v_gene: TRBV28; j_gene: TRBJ1-4; abundance: NA; CDR3aa: CASSLSPTGFGEKLFF; CDR3nt: TGTGCCAGCAGTTTATCCCCGACAGGGTTTGGAGAAAAACTGTTTTTT
d_gene: NA; v_gene: TRBV20-1; j_gene: TRBJ2-2; abundance: NA; CDR3aa: CSANARGTGELFF; CDR3nt: TGCAGTGCCAATGCACGCGGCACCGGGGAGCTGTTTTTT
d_gene: TRBD2; v_gene: TRBV5-1; j_gene: TRBJ2-5; abundance: once; CDR3aa: CASRPGLAGETQDF; CDR3nt: TGCGCCAGCAGACCAGGACTAGCGGGTGAGACCCAGGACTTC
d_gene: TRBD2; v_gene: TRBV15; j_gene: TRBJ2-1; abundance: NA; CDR3aa: CATSRVAGGSSYNEQFF; CDR3nt: TGTGCCACCAGCAGAGTAGCGGGGGGTTCCTCCTACAATGAGCAGTTCTTC
d_gene: NA; v_gene: TRBV10-3; j_gene: TRBJ2-3; abundance: NA; CDR3aa: CAIEEEATDSTDTQYF; CDR3nt: TGTGCCATCGAGGAGGAGGCAACAGATAGCACAGATACGCAGTATTTT
d_gene: NA; v_gene: TRBV2; j_gene: TRBJ2-7; abundance: NA; CDR3aa: CASSAAYEQYF; CDR3nt: TGTGCCAGCAGTGCGGCCTACGAGCAGTACTTC
d_gene: NA; v_gene: TRBV4-1; j_gene: TRBJ2-3; abundance: once; CDR3aa: CASSQGTGPADTQYF; CDR3nt: TGCGCCAGCAGCCAAGGAACAGGGCCCGCAGATACGCAGTATTTT
d_gene: NA; v_gene: TRBV7-2; j_gene: TRBJ2-3; abundance: NA; CDR3aa: CASSRSGINTDTQYF; CDR3nt: TGTGCCAGCAGCCGCTCCGGGATAAACACAGATACGCAGTATTTT
d_gene: NA; v_gene: TRBV10-2; j_gene: TRBJ1-2; abundance: NA; CDR3aa: CASSESPGPYGYTF; CDR3nt: TGCGCCAGCAGTGAGTCGCCGGGGCCCTATGGCTACACCTTC
d_gene: TRBD2; v_gene: TRBV5-1; j_gene: TRBJ2-1; abundance: many; CDR3aa: CASSLSFSGGVMDNEQFF; CDR3nt: TGCGCCAGCAGCTTGAGCTTCAGCGGGGGGGTTATGGACAATGAGCAGTTCTTC
d_gene: NA; v_gene: TRBV7-3; j_gene: TRBJ2-6; abundance: NA; CDR3aa: CASSLISGSNVLTF; CDR3nt: TGTGCCAGCAGCCTAATCTCAGGGTCCAACGTCCTGACTTTC
d_gene: NA; v_gene: TRBV7-9; j_gene: TRBJ1-6; abundance: NA; CDR3aa: CASSRRQANSPFHF; CDR3nt: TGTGCCAGCAGCCGCAGACAGGCCAATTCACCCTTCCACTTT
d_gene: NA; v_gene: TRBV10-3; j_gene: TRBJ2-1; abundance: many; CDR3aa: CAISESGGGYNEQFF; CDR3nt: TGTGCCATCAGTGAGTCGGGGGGTGGTTACAATGAGCAGTTCTTC
d_gene: NA; v_gene: TRBV2; j_gene: TRBJ1-5; abundance: few; CDR3aa: CASSEWGSGNQPQHF; CDR3nt: TGTGCCAGCAGTGAATGGGGGTCGGGCAATCAGCCCCAGCATTTT
d_gene: NA; v_gene: TRBV10-3; j_gene: TRBJ2-2; abundance: NA; CDR3aa: CAISVGVNTGELFF; CDR3nt: TGTGCCATCAGTGTTGGCGTGAACACCGGGGAGCTGTTTTTT
d_gene: TRBD2; v_gene: TRBV25-1; j_gene: TRBJ2-7; abundance: NA; CDR3aa: CASSGPSGNSYEQYF; CDR3nt: TGTGCCAGCAGTGGCCCAAGCGGGAACTCCTACGAGCAGTACTTC
d_gene: TRBD1; v_gene: TRBV9; j_gene: TRBJ1-1; abundance: NA; CDR3aa: CASSRTGPHTEAFF; CDR3nt: TGTGCCAGCAGCCGGACAGGGCCTCACACTGAAGCTTTCTTT
d_gene: NA; v_gene: TRBV20-1; j_gene: TRBJ2-7; abundance: NA; CDR3aa: CSARGSIRDEQYF; CDR3nt: TGCAGTGCTAGAGGGTCGATTCGGGACGAGCAGTACTTC
d_gene: NA; v_gene: TRBV12-3/TRBV12-4; j_gene: TRBJ1-6; abundance: NA; CDR3aa: CASSLEWGTNSPLHF; CDR3nt: TGTGCCAGCAGTTTAGAGTGGGGTACCAATTCACCCCTCCACTTT
d_gene: TRBD1; v_gene: TRBV2; j_gene: TRBJ2-3; abundance: NA; CDR3aa: CASSAQGDTQYF; CDR3nt: TGTGCCAGCAGTGCACAGGGGGATACGCAGTATTTT
d_gene: NA; v_gene: TRBV7-2; j_gene: TRBJ2-7; abundance: few; CDR3aa: CASSFSGLSYEQYF; CDR3nt: TGTGCCAGCAGCTTTTCAGGGCTTTCCTACGAGCAGTACTTC
d_gene: NA; v_gene: TRBV5-1; j_gene: TRBJ2-7; abundance: few; CDR3aa: CASSLGQNNEQYF; CDR3nt: TGCGCCAGCAGCTTGGGACAGAACAACGAGCAGTACTTC
d_gene: NA; v_gene: TRBV14; j_gene: TRBJ1-2; abundance: NA; CDR3aa: CASSPGGWGILYTF; CDR3nt: TGTGCCAGCAGCCCCGGGGGGTGGGGCATCCTCTACACCTTC
d_gene: NA; v_gene: TRBV12-3/TRBV12-4; j_gene: TRBJ1-6; abundance: NA; CDR3aa: CASSLSVGGDNSPLHF; CDR3nt: TGTGCCAGCAGTTTGTCAGTTGGCGGTGATAATTCACCCCTCCACTTT
d_gene: TRBD1; v_gene: TRBV10-3; j_gene: TRBJ2-7; abundance: NA; CDR3aa: CAISDRDRSYEQYF; CDR3nt: TGTGCCATCAGTGATCGGGACAGGTCCTACGAGCAGTACTTC
d_gene: NA; v_gene: TRBV5-6; j_gene: TRBJ1-1; abundance: NA; CDR3aa: CASSLAGRSTEAFF; CDR3nt: TGTGCCAGCAGCTTGGCGGGCCGGAGCACTGAAGCTTTCTTT
d_gene: NA; v_gene: TRBV7-9; j_gene: TRBJ1-2; abundance: NA; CDR3aa: CASSLESPTVYGYTF; CDR3nt: TGTGCCAGCAGCTTAGAATCCCCGACAGTGTATGGCTACACCTTC
d_gene: TRBD1; v_gene: TRBV7-9; j_gene: TRBJ2-2; abundance: NA; CDR3aa: CASSQQQGVRSGELFF; CDR3nt: TGTGCCAGCAGCCAACAACAGGGGGTGAGGTCCGGGGAGCTGTTTTTT
d_gene: TRBD1; v_gene: TRBV5-4; j_gene: TRBJ1-1; abundance: NA; CDR3aa: CASSTMGQGSTEAFF; CDR3nt: TGTGCCAGCAGCACTATGGGACAGGGTTCCACTGAAGCTTTCTTT
d_gene: NA; v_gene: TRBV9; j_gene: TRBJ2-3; abundance: NA; CDR3aa: CASSAYTGADTQYF; CDR3nt: TGTGCCAGCAGCGCGTACACCGGGGCAGATACGCAGTATTTT